The following is a TCR beta chain sequence with its context. Its cognate antigen is unknown. Germline assignment: CDR1 DFQATT and CDR2 SNEGSKA (reference sequence). The CDR3 sequence is 12 residues long. The record originates from a study of monozygotic twins with inflammatory bowel disease. Whole-study findings and limits: Support was absent for any single strong signal or clonotype linked to IBD.

TCRdb re-called the 5' RACE reads and gives one entry per CDR3 protein, without DNA. The specimen's table records 300,000 to 450,000 distinct CDR3 sequences. This TCR derives from a human donor with ulcerative colitis or Crohn's disease, or a healthy co-twin of an affected twin (not recorded which). The J gene is TRBJ1-2, the V gene TRBV20-1; as DNA is missing, the TRBD1 call by TCRdb cannot be tested. The sequenced sample consisted of blood. CDR3 residues: CSAFTGAYGYTF.